This T cell receptor beta chain was sequenced during a study of OX40 agonist ivuxolimab in advanced cancers. CDR3 length: 12 amino acids. Germline V gene data show CDR1 as SGHTA and CDR2 as FQGTGA. Trimming left V 4 bases short and J 7 bases short, with 8 bases between. The assay was immunoSEQ multiplex PCR, and TCRdb's table has in-frame clones only and misses some. The table includes under 85,000 clones, about 86% detected once. The source material was CD4+ or CD8+ T cells sorted from blood, sampled in a trial of the OX40 agonist ivuxolimab. The receptor was isolated from an adult with an advanced solid tumor such as melanoma, head and neck, liver or kidney cancer. The chain carries TRBV7-3 and TRBJ2-1, with D uncertain. The CDR3 region has the DNA TGTGCCAGCAGCTCCGACCAAAATGAGCAGTTCTTC. Encoded protein: CASSSDQNEQFF.